A single sample gave rise to the 25 T cell receptor beta chains below, sequenced in a study of CD8 T cells in ankylosing spondylitis. The study, taken as a whole, reports: Apparently characteristic of ankylosing spondylitis blood was a TCR beta motif (roughly eight highly homologous variants).

The antigens of these receptors remain unknown. TCRdb ran MiXCR on the 5' RACE reads and lists one entry per CDR3 protein. The data show about 330,000 distinct CDR3 sequences, with 7% to 9% seen just once and approximately 15% held by the top ten. Sequences were obtained from blood, either unsorted or a sorted T cell fraction (not recorded which). All receptors derive from a male donor with ankylosing spondylitis.

The chain joins TRBV27 to TRBJ2-2; 8 positions match TRBD2. Germline CDR1 reads MNHEY; CDR2 reads SMNVEV (reference sequence). V dropped 5 bases and J dropped 4; count of bases not matched to a gene: 9. CDR3 length: 16 residues. The DNA for the CDR3 is TGTGCCAGCAGTACTCCGGGAGGGCCAGGCACCGGGGAGCTGTTTTTT. Amino acids: CASSTPGGPGTGELFF.

The table lists this clonotype with many counts. The V call is TRBV7-2, the J call TRBJ2-3, with TRBD2 as a possible D gene (6 bases). Germline CDR1 reads SGHTA; CDR2 reads FQGNSA. Deletions cut 2 bases from V and 0 bases from J, with 12 bases between. This CDR3 has 16 amino acids. CDR3 protein: CASSLRAGLSTDTQYF. CDR3 coding DNA: TGTGCCAGCAGCTTAAGAGCGGGCCTAAGCACAGATACGCAGTATTTT.

The V and J genes are TRBV9 and TRBJ1-5; unclear D gene. V was trimmed by 4 bases and J by 2 bases, leaving 13 bases between them. This CDR3 has 15 amino acids. Per germline, CDR1 SGDLS and CDR2 YYNGEE. The DNA of the CDR3 is TGTGCCAGCAGCCCGTCTTTAGGAGGCAATCAGCCCCAGCATTTT. This codes for CASSPSLGGNQPQHF.

This clonotype was counted only a few times. The chain links TRBV11-2 to TRBJ2-3, with 10 bases matching TRBD2. The V and J ends lost 0 bases and 1 base, in that order; junction bases with no gene match: 1. CDR3 length equals 16 residues. Germline CDR1 SGHAT, CDR2 FQNNGV. CDR3 protein: CASSLDLAGGTDTQYF. The CDR3 DNA follows: TGTGCCAGCAGCTTAGATCTAGCGGGGGGCACAGATACGCAGTATTTT.

This clonotype has ten or more counts. The rearrangement uses TRBV4-1 and TRBJ1-5, with D hard to call. Trimming took off 2 bases at V and 3 bases at J, with 17 bases between the two ends. Germline CDR1 MGHRA, CDR2 YSYEKL. The CDR3 is 17 residues long. CDR3 DNA: TGCGCCAGCAGCCAAAGGACCGAACCTATCCCCAATCAGCCCCAGCATTTT. Residues: CASSQRTEPIPNQPQHF.

This clonotype has a handful of counts. CDR3 in amino acids: CASSPSGRVYNEQFF. In nucleotides, the CDR3 is TGTGCCAGCAGTCCCAGCGGGAGGGTCTACAATGAGCAGTTCTTC. The chain combines TRBV7-9 with TRBJ2-1, with 10 bases matching TRBD2. The germline CDR1 and CDR2 sequences are SEHNR and FQNEAQ (reference sequence). The ends lost 6 bases at V and 3 bases at J; junction bases unmatched: 5. The CDR3 length is 15 residues.

This clonotype has only a few counts. The chain carries TRBV11-2 and TRBJ2-3, with 8 positions matching TRBD2. Germline-derived CDR1 and CDR2 are SGHAT and FQNNGV. The CDR3 consists of 15 residues. V trimming: 4 bases; J trimming: 4 bases; junction bases outside the gene matches: 7. CDR3 in amino acids: CASSWGLVNADTQYF. CDR3 DNA: TGTGCCAGCAGCTGGGGACTAGTCAACGCAGATACGCAGTATTTT.

This clonotype was seen at least ten times. V usage is TRBV6-2 or TRBV6-3 and J usage is TRBJ1-1; D might be TRBD1 (5 bases). Germline CDR1 MNHEY, CDR2 SVGEGT. The V gene lost 5 bases and the J gene lost 10 bases, with 14 bases spanning the gap. This CDR3 region has 12 residues. The CDR3 protein is CASSPRGSRAFF. Written as DNA, the CDR3 is TGTGCCAGCAGTCCACGGGGGTCGAGAGCTTTCTTT.

This clonotype has a count of ten or more. This chain uses TRBV4-1 with TRBJ1-2, with D possibly matching TRBD1 (6 bases). CDR1 and CDR2 (germline): MGHRA, YSYEKL. The CDR3 covers 14 residues. V shed 2 bases and J shed 3 bases, with 10 bases lying between them. The CDR3 DNA reads TGCGCCAGCAGCCAATCCCCAGGGGACTATGGCTACACCTTC. Encoded protein: CASSQSPGDYGYTF.

This clonotype was picked up a small number of times. The J gene is TRBJ2-1, the V gene TRBV5-1, with TRBD1 as a possible D gene (6 bases). The CDR3 is 16 amino acids. The V end was cut by 0 bases, the J end by 2 bases, with 12 bases between. Per germline, CDR1 SGHRS and CDR2 YFSETQ. CDR3 protein: CASSLAGQSTYNEQFF. CDR3 bases: TGCGCCAGCAGCTTGGCCGGACAGAGTACCTACAATGAGCAGTTCTTC.

V is TRBV20-1 and J is TRBJ2-7; the match to TRBD2 covers 10 bases. The V gene's germline CDR1 is DFQATT and CDR2 SNEGSKA (reference sequence). The CDR3 length is 15 residues. Losses at the gene ends were 1 base for V and 3 bases for J; bases not matched to a gene: 6. The CDR3 spells CSARGRSSGSYEQYF. The DNA for the CDR3 is TGCAGTGCTAGAGGGAGGTCTAGCGGGAGCTACGAGCAGTACTTC.

The table lists this clonotype with many counts. The chain links TRBV10-3 to TRBJ2-3; 7 positions agree with TRBD2. CDR1 is ENHRY and CDR2 is SYGVKD in the germline V gene. V lost 6 bases and J lost 2; bases outside the gene matches: 5. CDR3 size: 14 residues. The CDR3 loop is CAIRQRGVTDTQYF. Here the CDR3 DNA reads TGTGCCATCAGGCAGCGGGGCGTCACAGATACGCAGTATTTT.

V is TRBV9 and J is TRBJ2-7; 9 bases fit TRBD1. CDR1 SGDLS and CDR2 YYNGEE come from the germline V gene. This CDR3 has 15 residues. J gave up 3 bases and V 3 bases, and 7 bases lay outside the gene matches. The CDR3 DNA is TGTGCCAGCAGCGCGAGGACAGGGGAAAGCTACGAGCAGTACTTC. This gives the protein CASSARTGESYEQYF.

There are many counts of this clonotype. V is TRBV12-3 or TRBV12-4 and J is TRBJ1-4; TRBD1 matches at 7 bases. J was trimmed by 6 bases and V by 3 bases; bases with no gene match: 4. This CDR3 comprises 14 residues. CDR3 sequence: CASSLTGTDEKLFF. The DNA of the CDR3 is TGTGCCAGCAGTTTGACCGGGACAGATGAAAAACTGTTTTTT.

This clonotype was counted only a few times. The gene calls are TRBV10-3 and TRBJ2-3; the D gene could be TRBD1 or TRBD2 (5 bases each). The CDR3 loop spans 18 amino acids. From germline, CDR1 is ENHRY and CDR2 SYGVKD. Trimming removed 0 bases from V and 0 bases from J, with 16 bases in between. The CDR3 DNA reads TGTGCCATCAGTGAGTCCGATGGGACCCATGCTAGCACAGATACGCAGTATTTT. The encoded protein is CAISESDGTHASTDTQYF.

This clonotype was picked up many times. The chain links TRBV7-9 to TRBJ2-5; D is ambiguous. Germline CDR1 reads SEHNR; CDR2 reads FQNEAQ (reference sequence). The CDR3 totals 12 residues. Trimming pared 3 bases from V and 4 bases from J, leaving 6 bases between. CDR3 nucleotides: TGTGCCAGCAGCTTCACGGTAGAGACCCAGTACTTC. Protein sequence: CASSFTVETQYF.

This clonotype was counted only a few times. The chain links TRBV18 to TRBJ2-7; TRBD1 agrees at 8 bases. The length of the CDR3 is 14 residues. Per the germline V gene, CDR1 is KGHSH and CDR2 is LQKENI. V lost 0 bases, J lost 7 bases, and 5 bases stayed unmatched. This CDR3 is CASSPPQGAGEQYF. CDR3 DNA: TGTGCCAGCTCACCACCCCAGGGGGCGGGGGAGCAGTACTTC.

This clonotype showed up just a few times. As the CDR3 is not closed by the conserved phenylalanine or tryptophan, this likely results from a read error. Because the CDR3's place on the DNA is in doubt, the DNA is left out and the CDR3 is given as listed by TCRdb. The chain couples TRBV7-9 to TRBJ2-1; TRBD2 reflects the table's D call only, with no check against the DNA. Looked up from germline, CDR1 is SEHNR and CDR2 is FQNEAQ (reference sequence). The CDR3 totals 14 residues, both ends included. The CDR3 region is CASSLATGVREGVL.

This clonotype showed up just a few times. This chain connects TRBV29-1 to TRBJ2-1; weak D call: TRBD2 (6 bases). The germline V gene encodes CDR1 SQVTM and CDR2 ANQGSEA. V was shortened by 2 bases and J by 5 bases, with 13 bases between the two germline ends. The CDR3 length is 14 residues. The CDR3 loop reads CSVERLARNNEQFF. Written as DNA, the CDR3 is TGCAGCGTTGAAAGGCTAGCGAGGAACAATGAGCAGTTCTTC.

This clonotype was observed at least ten times. This sequence joins TRBV7-9 and TRBJ2-7; D is ambiguous. CDR1 is SEHNR, CDR2 FQNEAQ, per germline (reference sequence). V was cut by 1 base and J by 0 bases, with 7 bases left in between. This CDR3 region has 14 residues. CDR3 nucleotide sequence: TGTGCCAGCAGCTTAGTCGGTTACTCCTACGAGCAGTACTTC. Protein product: CASSLVGYSYEQYF.

At least ten counts were recorded for this clonotype. The rearrangement links TRBV12-3 or TRBV12-4 to TRBJ1-5; TRBD1 is a possible D gene (6 bases). V was shortened by 4 bases and J by 7 bases, with 11 bases between the two germline ends. CDR3 length equals 13 residues. The CDR3 DNA is TGTGCCAGCAGTTCTCGACAGGAACAGCCCCAGCATTTT. It codes for CASSSRQEQPQHF.

A few counts support this clonotype. This CDR3 is CASSGLEGAGGRNEQFF. The CDR3 nucleotides are TGTGCCAGCAGTGGGCTAGAGGGAGCGGGAGGCCGCAATGAGCAGTTCTTC. The chain couples TRBV28 to TRBJ2-1; 9 positions agree with TRBD2. Trimming removed 5 bases from V and 6 bases from J; junction bases left unmatched: 14. There are 17 residues in the CDR3. CDR1 and CDR2 from the germline V gene are MDHEN and SYDVKM.

This clonotype was found a few times. This sequence joins TRBV4-1 and TRBJ2-7; 9 bases agree with TRBD2. J was trimmed by 2 bases and V by 2 bases; bases with no gene match: 10. The germline CDR1 and CDR2 sequences are MGHRA and YSYEKL. CDR3 length: 17 residues. CDR3 region: CASSQFVWTSATYEQYF. CDR3 nucleotide sequence: TGCGCCAGCAGCCAATTCGTGTGGACTAGCGCAACCTACGAGCAGTACTTC.

This clonotype was picked up a small number of times. V gene TRBV7-3 combines with J gene TRBJ2-5; the match to TRBD2 covers 7 bases. CDR3 length: 16 residues. Germline-derived CDR1 and CDR2 are SGHTA and FQGTGA. Trimming at V came to 2 bases and at J to 2 bases, leaving 8 bases not matched to a gene. This CDR3 is CASSLPAAGGQETQYF. CDR3 DNA: TGTGCCAGCAGCTTACCCGCGGCCGGGGGGCAAGAGACCCAGTACTTC.

This clonotype has a handful of counts. The CDR3 nucleotides read TGCAGTGCGAAGGGGACTAGCGGGAGGGGGGACTCCTACGAGCAGTACTTC. Protein sequence: CSAKGTSGRGDSYEQYF. The chain carries TRBV20-1 and TRBJ2-7; 16 positions agree with TRBD2. V shed 6 bases, J shed 0 bases, and the junction held 8 bases outside the gene matches. This CDR3 has 17 residues. The germline gives CDR1 DFQATT, CDR2 SNEGSKA (reference sequence).